Sequencing of this T cell receptor (beta chain) was carried out in a study of graft-versus-host responses after intestinal transplantation. Study overall: Multivisceral, liver-intestinal, or isolated intestinal transplants were given to recipients. Every recipient underwent anti-thymocyte globulin induction, then tacrolimus and steroids for roughly 3 years. Findings of the study overall: Detection of GvH clones occurred in recipient marrow, and some had their first appearance in ileum or blood.

The protocol was immunoSEQ multiplex PCR, while the TCRdb copy is restricted to in-frame clones and leaves out a portion. The table lists some 90,000 clones, 90% to 95% of them singletons, with roughly 6% in the top ten. The CDR3 totals 16 residues. Trimming pared 5 bases from V and 3 bases from J, leaving 17 bases between. Germline CDR1 LNHDA, CDR2 SQIVND (reference sequence). About this clone: The antigen is unknown.

The V and J genes are TRBV19 and TRBJ1-5, with D hard to call. The receptor comes from a human donor who received an intestinal transplant. Sequencing was performed on unstimulated CD8+ T cells sorted from spleen or lymph node cells, taken before intestinal transplant. The CDR3 spells CASSHRSGSYNQPQHF. As DNA, the CDR3 is TGTGCCAGTAGTCACCGGTCGGGGTCCTACAATCAGCCCCAGCATTTT.